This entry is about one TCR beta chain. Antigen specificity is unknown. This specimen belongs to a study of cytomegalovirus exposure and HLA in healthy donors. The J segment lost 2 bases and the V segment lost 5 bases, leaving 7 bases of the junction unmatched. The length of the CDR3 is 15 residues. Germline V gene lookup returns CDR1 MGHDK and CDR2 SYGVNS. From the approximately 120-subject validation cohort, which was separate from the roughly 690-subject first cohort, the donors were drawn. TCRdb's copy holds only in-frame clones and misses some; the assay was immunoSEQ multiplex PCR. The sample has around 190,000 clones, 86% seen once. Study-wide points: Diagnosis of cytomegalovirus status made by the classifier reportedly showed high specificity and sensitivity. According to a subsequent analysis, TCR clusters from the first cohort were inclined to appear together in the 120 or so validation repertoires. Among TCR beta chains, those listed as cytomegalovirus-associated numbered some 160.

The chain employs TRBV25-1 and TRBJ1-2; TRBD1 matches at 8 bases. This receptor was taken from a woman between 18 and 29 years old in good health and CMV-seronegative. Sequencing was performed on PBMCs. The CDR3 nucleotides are TGTGCCAGCAGTTTTCGGACAGGGAAAAACTATGGCTACACCTTC. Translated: CASSFRTGKNYGYTF.